Listed below are T cell receptor beta chains from one sample, sequenced in a study of identical twins. TCRdb reanalysed the 5' RACE reads using MiXCR and keeps one entry per CDR3 protein. Here the sample spans under 1 million distinct CDR3 sequences, roughly an eighth being singletons. The same data also contributed to another study, on yellow fever vaccine responses in identical twins.

The sequenced material came from PBMCs. These receptors all stem from a woman between 18 and 29 years old in good health. CDR3s include the opening cysteine and the closing phenylalanine or tryptophan. The D gene is left open where the match is weak. Rows give clone size only sometimes, using once, few, many, or a class for an expanded clone.

v_gene	j_gene	d_gene	abundance	CDR3aa	CDR3nt
TRBV6-5	TRBJ1-2	TRBD1	.	CASSSQTGSNGYTF	TGTGCCAGCAGTTCCCAGACAGGGTCTAATGGCTACACCTTC
TRBV12-3/TRBV12-4	TRBJ2-1	TRBD2	few	CASSPTGGKYNEQFF	TGTGCCAGCAGCCCCACGGGGGGGAAGTACAATGAGCAGTTCTTC
TRBV24-1	TRBJ2-1	TRBD2	few	CATSDQKREGSYNEQFF	TGTGCCACCAGTGACCAAAAGCGGGAGGGGTCCTACAATGAGCAGTTCTTC
TRBV6-1	TRBJ1-2	TRBD1	.	CASRVTGGDYGYTF	TGTGCCAGCAGAGTTACAGGGGGCGACTATGGCTACACCTTC
TRBV25-1	TRBJ2-5	TRBD1	.	CASSRGLGNQETQYF	TGTGCCAGCAGCAGGGGGCTGGGGAACCAAGAGACCCAGTACTTC
TRBV12-3/TRBV12-4	TRBJ2-1	.	many	CASSLGNRALSYNEQFF	TGTGCCAGCAGTTTAGGCAACAGAGCCCTCTCCTACAATGAGCAGTTCTTC
TRBV6-1	TRBJ1-2	TRBD1	.	CASNNPGTGGYGYTF	TGTGCCAGCAACAACCCGGGGACAGGGGGATATGGCTACACCTTC
TRBV15	TRBJ2-3	.	.	CATSSGPPVGRITDTQYF	TGTGCCACCAGCAGTGGCCCCCCCGTGGGGAGGATCACAGATACGCAGTATTTT
TRBV4-1	TRBJ2-3	.	many	CASSQAGANTDTQYF	TGCGCCAGCAGCCAAGCAGGGGCCAACACAGATACGCAGTATTTT
TRBV9	TRBJ2-3	.	few	CASSPPMVLDTQYF	TGTGCCAGCAGCCCCCCAATGGTGTTGGATACGCAGTATTTT
TRBV6-1	TRBJ2-1	TRBD2	few	CAIKTSFTYNEQFF	TGTGCCATCAAGACTAGCTTTACCTACAATGAGCAGTTCTTC
TRBV10-1	TRBJ1-4	.	.	CALLRQPNEKLFF	TGCGCCCTTCTCCGGCAGCCTAATGAAAAACTGTTTTTT
TRBV9	TRBJ2-1	TRBD1	.	CASSVAPPDRGTYNEQFF	TGTGCCAGCAGCGTAGCCCCCCCTGACAGGGGAACCTACAATGAGCAGTTCTTC
TRBV19	TRBJ1-6	.	.	CASSAQGPNSPLHF	TGTGCCAGTAGCGCACAGGGACCCAATTCACCCCTCCACTTT
TRBV4-1	TRBJ2-5	.	.	CASSQDFTSFQETQYF	TGCGCCAGCAGCCAAGATTTTACCAGTTTCCAAGAGACCCAGTACTTC
TRBV28	TRBJ1-2	TRBD1	many	CASSSDRVRGYTF	TGTGCCAGCAGTTCTGACAGGGTGAGAGGCTACACCTTC
TRBV20-1	TRBJ2-4	.	.	CSATGSGAKNIQYF	TGCAGTGCCACGGGAAGCGGGGCCAAAAACATTCAGTACTTC
TRBV29-1	TRBJ1-4	.	few	CSVATGSNEKLFF	TGCAGCGTAGCTACAGGGTCTAATGAAAAACTGTTTTTT
TRBV7-9	TRBJ1-5	.	.	CASSSGGGDQPQHF	TGTGCCAGCAGCTCAGGCGGGGGGGATCAGCCCCAGCATTTT
TRBV5-1	TRBJ2-6	.	.	CASSGGTAAGANVLTF	TGCGCCAGCAGCGGGGGAACGGCGGCTGGGGCCAACGTCCTGACTTTC
TRBV9	TRBJ2-3	TRBD2	.	CASSANGVAGSSTDTQYF	TGTGCCAGCAGCGCTAATGGGGTAGCGGGTTCTAGCACAGATACGCAGTATTTT
TRBV29-1	TRBJ2-5	.	few	CSVRLGGAQTQYF	TGCAGCGTCCGGCTGGGGGGGGCACAGACCCAGTACTTC
TRBV2	TRBJ2-1	.	.	CASSAVYEQFF	TGTGCCAGCAGTGCGGTCTATGAGCAGTTCTTC
TRBV19	TRBJ2-5	.	few	CASGQRGETQYF	TGTGCCAGCGGACAGAGGGGAGAGACCCAGTACTTC
TRBV27	TRBJ2-6	.	.	CAVADYPGANVLTF	TGTGCCGTAGCAGACTACCCTGGGGCCAACGTCCTGACTTTC
TRBV6-1	TRBJ1-6	.	.	CASSTSWDSPLHF	TGTGCCAGCAGTACGTCCTGGGATTCACCCCTCCACTTT
TRBV5-6	TRBJ2-3	.	.	CASSQWGGFTSTDTQYF	TGTGCCAGCAGCCAATGGGGGGGCTTTACTAGCACAGATACGCAGTATTTT
TRBV4-1	TRBJ2-3	TRBD1	.	CASSQQGLSTDTQYF	TGCGCCAGCAGTCAACAGGGGTTAAGCACAGATACGCAGTATTTT
TRBV3-1	TRBJ1-2	.	.	CASSQDSPDYGYTF	TGTGCCAGCAGCCAAGATAGTCCGGACTATGGCTACACCTTC
TRBV4-1	TRBJ1-3	.	.	CASSQDNLSGNTIYF	TGCGCCAGCAGCCAAGATAACCTGTCTGGAAACACCATATATTTT
TRBV5-6	TRBJ2-2	TRBD2	few	CASIPGLAGGQDTGELFF	TGTGCCAGCATCCCGGGACTAGCGGGAGGGCAGGACACCGGGGAGCTGTTTTTT
TRBV5-1	TRBJ1-2	TRBD1	.	CASSLGGTEAGYGYTF	TGCGCCAGCAGCTTGGGTGGGACAGAAGCCGGCTATGGCTACACCTTC
TRBV15	TRBJ2-2	.	many	CATSRDLERDGGELFF	TGTGCCACCAGCAGAGATCTGGAAAGGGATGGCGGGGAGCTGTTTTTT
TRBV29-1	TRBJ2-3	.	many	CSVGPADTQYF	TGCAGCGTTGGTCCGGCAGATACGCAGTATTTT
TRBV29-1	TRBJ1-3	.	few	CSVDRYGGNTIYF	TGCAGCGTTGATCGTTACGGTGGAAACACCATATATTTT
TRBV11-3	TRBJ1-4	.	few	CASSWNPMNEKLFF	TGTGCCAGCAGCTGGAACCCGATGAATGAAAAACTGTTTTTT
TRBV9	TRBJ1-3	.	.	CASSVWSDGTRNTIYF	TGTGCCAGCAGCGTCTGGAGTGACGGGACAAGAAACACCATATATTTT